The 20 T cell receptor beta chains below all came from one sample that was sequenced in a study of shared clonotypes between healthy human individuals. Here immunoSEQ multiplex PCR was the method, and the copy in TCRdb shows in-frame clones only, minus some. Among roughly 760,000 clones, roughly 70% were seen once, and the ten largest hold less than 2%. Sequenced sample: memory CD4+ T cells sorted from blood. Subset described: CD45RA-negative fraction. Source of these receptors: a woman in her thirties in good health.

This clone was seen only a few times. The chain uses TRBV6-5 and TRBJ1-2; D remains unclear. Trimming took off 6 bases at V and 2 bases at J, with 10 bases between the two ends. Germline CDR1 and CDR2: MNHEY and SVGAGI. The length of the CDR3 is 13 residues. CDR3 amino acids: CASSQVLNYGYTF. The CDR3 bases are TGTGCCAGCAGCCAAGTCCTGAACTATGGCTACACCTTC.

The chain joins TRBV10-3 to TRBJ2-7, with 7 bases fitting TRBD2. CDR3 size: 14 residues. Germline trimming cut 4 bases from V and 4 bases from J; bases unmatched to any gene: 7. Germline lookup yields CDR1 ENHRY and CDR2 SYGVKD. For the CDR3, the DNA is TGTGCCATCAGTGGTAGTGGGAGGGTATACGAGCAGTACTTC. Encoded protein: CAISGSGRVYEQYF.

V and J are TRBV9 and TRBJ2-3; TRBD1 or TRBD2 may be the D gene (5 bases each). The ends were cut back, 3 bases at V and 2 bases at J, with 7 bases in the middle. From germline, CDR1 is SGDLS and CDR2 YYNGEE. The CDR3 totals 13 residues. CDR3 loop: CASSAGTTDTQYF. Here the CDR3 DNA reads TGTGCCAGCAGCGCCGGGACCACAGATACGCAGTATTTT.

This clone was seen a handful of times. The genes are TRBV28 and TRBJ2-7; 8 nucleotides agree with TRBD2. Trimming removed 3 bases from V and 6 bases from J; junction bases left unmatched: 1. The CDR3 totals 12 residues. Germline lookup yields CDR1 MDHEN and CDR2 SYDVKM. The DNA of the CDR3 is TGTGCCAGCAGTTTGCGGGAGGTCGAGCAGTACTTC. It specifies CASSLREVEQYF.

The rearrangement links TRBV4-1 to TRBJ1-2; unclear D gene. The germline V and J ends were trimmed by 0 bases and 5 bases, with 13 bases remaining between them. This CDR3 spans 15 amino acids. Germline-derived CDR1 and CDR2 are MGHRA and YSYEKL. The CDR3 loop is CASSQDQRTVYGYTF. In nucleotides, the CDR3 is TGCGCCAGCAGCCAAGATCAGCGGACGGTTTATGGCTACACCTTC.

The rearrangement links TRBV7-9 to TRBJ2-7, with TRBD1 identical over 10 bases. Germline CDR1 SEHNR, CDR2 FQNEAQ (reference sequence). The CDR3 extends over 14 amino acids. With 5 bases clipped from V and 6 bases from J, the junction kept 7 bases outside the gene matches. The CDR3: CASSPGQGVFEQYF. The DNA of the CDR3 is TGTGCCAGCAGCCCCGGACAGGGGGTGTTCGAGCAGTACTTC.

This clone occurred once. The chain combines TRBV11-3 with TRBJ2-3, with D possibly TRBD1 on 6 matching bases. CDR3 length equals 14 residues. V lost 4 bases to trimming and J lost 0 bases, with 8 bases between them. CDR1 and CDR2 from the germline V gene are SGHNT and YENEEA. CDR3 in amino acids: CASSSGVSTDTQYF. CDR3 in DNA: TGTGCCAGCAGCTCAGGGGTTAGCACAGATACGCAGTATTTT.

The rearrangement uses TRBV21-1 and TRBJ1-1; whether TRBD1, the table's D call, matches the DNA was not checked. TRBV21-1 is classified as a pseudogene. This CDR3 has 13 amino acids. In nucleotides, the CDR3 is TGTGCCAGCAGCAAAGGGCAGAACACTGAAGCTTTCTTT. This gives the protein CASSKGQNTEAFF.

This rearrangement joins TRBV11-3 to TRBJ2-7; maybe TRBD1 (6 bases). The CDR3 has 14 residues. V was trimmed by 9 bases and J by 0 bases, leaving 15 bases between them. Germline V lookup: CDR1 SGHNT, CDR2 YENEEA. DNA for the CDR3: TGTGCCAGGAATATCTTGGACAGCTCCTACGAGCAGTACTTC. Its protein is CARNILDSSYEQYF.

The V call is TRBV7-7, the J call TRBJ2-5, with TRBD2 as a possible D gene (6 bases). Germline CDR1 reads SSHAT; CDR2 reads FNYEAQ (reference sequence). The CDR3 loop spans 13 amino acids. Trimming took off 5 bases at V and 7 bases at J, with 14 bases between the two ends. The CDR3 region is CASSPGRSGTQYF. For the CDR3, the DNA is TGTGCCAGCAGCCCAGGGAGGTCGGGGACCCAGTACTTC.

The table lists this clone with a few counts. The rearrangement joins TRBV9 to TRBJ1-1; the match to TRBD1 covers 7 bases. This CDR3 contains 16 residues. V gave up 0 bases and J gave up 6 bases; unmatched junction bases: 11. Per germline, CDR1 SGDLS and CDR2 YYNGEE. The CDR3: CASSVEVLRGLSEAFF. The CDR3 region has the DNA TGTGCCAGCAGCGTAGAAGTTCTGAGGGGGCTGTCTGAAGCTTTCTTT.

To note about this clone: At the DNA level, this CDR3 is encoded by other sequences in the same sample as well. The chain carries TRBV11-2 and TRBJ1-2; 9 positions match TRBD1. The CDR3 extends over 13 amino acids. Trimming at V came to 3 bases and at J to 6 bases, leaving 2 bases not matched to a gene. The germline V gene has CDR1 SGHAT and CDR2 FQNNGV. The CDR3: CASSLGTGNGYTF. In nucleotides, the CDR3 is TGTGCCAGCAGCTTGGGGACAGGGAATGGCTACACCTTC.

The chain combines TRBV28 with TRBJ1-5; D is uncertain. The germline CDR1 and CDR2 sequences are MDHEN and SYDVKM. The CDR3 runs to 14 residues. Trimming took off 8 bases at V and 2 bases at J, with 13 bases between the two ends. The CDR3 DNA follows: TGTGCCAGCCGATACTTCTCTGGCAATCAGCCCCAGCATTTT. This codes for CASRYFSGNQPQHF.

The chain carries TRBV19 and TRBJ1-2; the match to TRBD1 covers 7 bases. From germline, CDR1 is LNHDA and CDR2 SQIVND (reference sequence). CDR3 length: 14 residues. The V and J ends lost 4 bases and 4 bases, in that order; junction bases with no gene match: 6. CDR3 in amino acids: CASSTTGTVYGYTF. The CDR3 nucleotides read TGTGCCAGTAGTACGACCGGGACAGTCTATGGCTACACCTTC.

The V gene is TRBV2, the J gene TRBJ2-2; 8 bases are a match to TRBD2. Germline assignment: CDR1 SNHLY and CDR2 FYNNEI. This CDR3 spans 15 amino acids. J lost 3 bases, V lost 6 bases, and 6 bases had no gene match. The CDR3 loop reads CASSQSGSYTGELFF. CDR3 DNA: TGTGCCAGCAGCCAAAGCGGGAGTTACACCGGGGAGCTGTTTTTT.

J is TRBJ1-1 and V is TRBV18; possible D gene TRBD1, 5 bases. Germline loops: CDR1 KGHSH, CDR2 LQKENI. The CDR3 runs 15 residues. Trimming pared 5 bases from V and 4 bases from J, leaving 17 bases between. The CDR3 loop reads CASSENLPGSTEAFF. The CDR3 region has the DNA TGTGCCAGCTCAGAAAATCTTCCAGGGAGCACTGAAGCTTTCTTT.

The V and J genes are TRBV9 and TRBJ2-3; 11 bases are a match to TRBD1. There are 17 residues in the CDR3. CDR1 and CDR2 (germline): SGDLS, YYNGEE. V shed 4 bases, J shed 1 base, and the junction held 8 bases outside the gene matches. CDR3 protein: CASSREDRGRGTDTQYF. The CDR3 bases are TGTGCCAGCAGCCGAGAGGACAGGGGGCGGGGCACAGATACGCAGTATTTT.

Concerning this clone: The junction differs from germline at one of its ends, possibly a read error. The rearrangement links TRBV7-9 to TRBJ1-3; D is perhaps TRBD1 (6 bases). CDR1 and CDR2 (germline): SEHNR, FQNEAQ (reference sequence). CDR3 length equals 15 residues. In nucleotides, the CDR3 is TGTGCCAGCACCTTATTAGGGGGCTCTGGAAACACCATATATTTT. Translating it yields CASTLLGGSGNTIYF.

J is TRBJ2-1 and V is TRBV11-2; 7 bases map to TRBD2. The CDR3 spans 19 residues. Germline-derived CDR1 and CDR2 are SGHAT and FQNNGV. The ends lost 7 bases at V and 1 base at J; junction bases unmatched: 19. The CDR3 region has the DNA TGTGCCAGCACTAACCGGGTTGGCGGGAGTGGAAGGTCCTACAATGAGCAGTTCTTC. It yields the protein CASTNRVGGSGRSYNEQFF. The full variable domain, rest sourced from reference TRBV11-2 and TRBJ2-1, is EAGVAQSPRYKIIEKRQSVAFWCNPISGHATLYWYQQILGQGPKLLIQFQNNGVVDDSQLPKDRFSAERLKGVDSTLKIQPAKLEDSAVYLCASTNRVGGSGRSYNEQFFGPGTRLTVL.

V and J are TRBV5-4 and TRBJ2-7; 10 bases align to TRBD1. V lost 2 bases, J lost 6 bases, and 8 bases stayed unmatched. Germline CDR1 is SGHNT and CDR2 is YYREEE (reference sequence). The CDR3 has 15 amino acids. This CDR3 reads CASSLVGQGTLEQYF. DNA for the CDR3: TGTGCCAGCAGCTTAGTGGGACAGGGGACCCTCGAGCAGTACTTC. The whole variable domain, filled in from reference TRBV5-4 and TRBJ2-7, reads ETGVTQSPTHLIKTRGQQVTLRCSSQSGHNTVSWYQQALGQGPQFIFQYYREEENGRGNFPPRFSGLQFPNYSSELNVNALELDDSALYLCASSLVGQGTLEQYFGPGTRLTVT.